This T cell receptor (beta chain) stems from a study of metastatic and nonmetastatic thyroid tumors. Study background: Malignant thyroid and benign thyroid patients provided blood and tumor or nodule tissue whose repertoires were compared.

Per the study methods: Clinicopathological groups of papillary thyroid cancer showed CDR3 differences that were used to build a distant-metastasis classifier. TCRdb reassembled clones from the PCR reads with MiXCR. The V and J calls and clone size are TCRdb's, not the authors'. Seen here are under 30,000 clones, 16% observed once, and the top ten hold about 6.5%. A remark on this clone: What it recognizes is unknown.

Findings of the study overall: Malignant thyroid tumors reportedly had TCR beta diversity that was significantly higher than in benign nodules, in blood and tumor.

CDR3 size: 16 residues. The junction had 5 bases not matched to a gene; V was cut back by 0 bases and J by 2 bases. Germline V gene data show CDR1 as DFQATT and CDR2 as SNEGSKA (reference sequence). Before thyroid surgery, none of the patients had received any treatment. The source is a male donor with papillary thyroid cancer or a benign thyroid nodule (not recorded which). Some clones in this sample may be carry-over from other donors' samples. Sample: blood. The J gene is TRBJ2-3, the V gene TRBV20-1, with 10 positions matching TRBD1. The CDR3 DNA reads as TGCAGTGCTAGAGAGGGAGGGACAGGGGCCACAGATACGCAGTATTTT. This sequence encodes CSAREGGTGATDTQYF.